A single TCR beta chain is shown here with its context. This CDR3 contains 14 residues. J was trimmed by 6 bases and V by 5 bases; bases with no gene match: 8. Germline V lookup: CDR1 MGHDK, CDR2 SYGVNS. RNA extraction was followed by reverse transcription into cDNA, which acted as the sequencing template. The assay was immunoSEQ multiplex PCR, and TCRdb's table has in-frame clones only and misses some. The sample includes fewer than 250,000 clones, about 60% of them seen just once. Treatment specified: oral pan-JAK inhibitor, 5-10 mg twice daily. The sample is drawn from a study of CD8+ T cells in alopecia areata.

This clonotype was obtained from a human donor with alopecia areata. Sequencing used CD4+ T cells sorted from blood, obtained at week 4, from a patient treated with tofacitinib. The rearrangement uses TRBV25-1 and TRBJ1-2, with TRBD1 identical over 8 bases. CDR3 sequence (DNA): TGTGCCAGCAGTTCAGGGGGCCGTGCACATGGCTACACCTTC. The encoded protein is CASSSGGRAHGYTF.